The 5 T cell receptor beta chains presented below share a single source sample, sequenced in a study of long-term antiretroviral therapy in people with HIV. Assay version v3.0 of immunoSEQ was used, and it was run at survey level. TCRdb's copy holds only in-frame clones and misses some; the assay was immunoSEQ multiplex PCR. This table holds tens of thousands of clones, approximately 95% found once. The sample in question was unsorted PBMCs, obtained 5.3 years after starting antiretroviral therapy. The source is a middle-aged man with HIV.

The chain joins TRBV7-2 to TRBJ2-2; a weak D match, TRBD2 (5 bases). V was clipped by 2 bases and J by 0 bases, with 10 bases between them. CDR3 size: 16 residues. Germline V gives CDR1 SGHTA, CDR2 FQGNSA. The CDR3 here is CASSLYRGSNTGELFF. The CDR3 DNA is TGTGCCAGCAGCTTATATCGGGGTTCGAACACCGGGGAGCTGTTTTTT.

The J gene is TRBJ2-2, the V gene TRBV21-1; TRBD1, the D gene given by the table, was not confirmed from the DNA. TRBV21-1 is given as a pseudogene. This CDR3 contains 14 residues. Written as DNA, the CDR3 is TGTGCCAGCAGCAAACGTGAGACAGGAAGTTGGCTGTTTTTT. Its translation is CASSKRETGSWLFF.

The rearrangement joins TRBV2 to TRBJ1-5; 8 bases fit TRBD1. Trimming at V came to 6 bases and at J to 6 bases, leaving 4 bases not matched to a gene. Germline loops: CDR1 SNHLY, CDR2 FYNNEI. This CDR3 region has 13 residues. CDR3 loop: CASRARGLQPQHF. As DNA, the CDR3 is TGTGCCAGCAGGGCCAGGGGGCTTCAGCCCCAGCATTTT.

CDR3 sequence: CASSSAGGGTEAFF. For the CDR3, the DNA is TGTGCCAGTAGTAGTGCCGGAGGAGGCACTGAAGCTTTCTTT. V and J are TRBV19 and TRBJ1-1; D remains unclear. CDR3 length: 14 amino acids. Between the trimmed V and J ends, which lost 4 bases and 4 bases, there was a span of 13 bases. Germline loops: CDR1 LNHDA, CDR2 SQIVND (reference sequence).

The V call is TRBV6-5, the J call TRBJ2-7; D remains ambiguous. Germline CDR1 and CDR2: MNHEY and SVGAGI. V shed 2 bases and J shed 6 bases, with 8 bases lying between them. There are 12 residues in the CDR3. Written as DNA, the CDR3 is TGTGCCAGCAGTTACCACATTGGCGAGCAGTACTTC. Amino acid sequence: CASSYHIGEQYF.